The source of this T cell receptor (beta chain) is a study of T-cell reconstitution after alpha-beta-depleted transplantation in children. TCRbeta library preparation incorporated unique molecular identifiers. Each CDR3 protein is one row after TCRdb ran MiXCR on the PCR reads. The sample yields over 200,000 distinct CDR3 sequences, approximately 17% seen once. The germline CDR1 and CDR2 sequences are MGHRA and YSYEKL. With 1 base removed from V and 2 bases from J, the gap between germline ends came to 13 bases. This CDR3 is 16 amino acids long. This clonotype has just a few counts. Its antigen is undetermined. Study-wide findings and caveats: The origin of high day-60 TCRbeta diversity in some patients lay in surviving recipient T cells and thymic progenitors. Most T-cell counts and diversity one year after the transplant came from T cells that were newly produced. Reportedly, roughly two months post-transplant, alpha-beta T cells arose from several hundred expanded graft clones.

The sample here was PBMCs, mostly from graft donor cells, taken 360 days after TCRalphabeta/CD19-depleted stem cell transplant. This chain joins TRBV4-1 and TRBJ2-3; D possibly matches TRBD1 or TRBD2 (6 bases each). The TCR originated in a male patient aged 2 to 10 who had a stem cell transplant for acute lymphoblastic leukemia, so the T cells may come from the graft donor. This chain's CDR3 is CASSQVTGGLTDTQYF. The CDR3 region has the DNA TGCGCCAGCAGCCAAGTAACCGGGGGCCTCACAGATACGCAGTATTTT.